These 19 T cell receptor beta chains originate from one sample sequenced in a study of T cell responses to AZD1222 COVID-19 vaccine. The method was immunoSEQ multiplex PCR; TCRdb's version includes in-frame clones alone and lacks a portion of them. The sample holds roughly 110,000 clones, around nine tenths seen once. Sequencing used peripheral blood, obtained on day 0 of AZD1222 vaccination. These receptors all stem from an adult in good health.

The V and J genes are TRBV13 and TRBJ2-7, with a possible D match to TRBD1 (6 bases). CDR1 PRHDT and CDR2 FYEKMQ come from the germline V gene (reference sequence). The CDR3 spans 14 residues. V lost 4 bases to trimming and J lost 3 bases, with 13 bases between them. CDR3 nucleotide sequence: TGTGCCAGCAGCTCGATCGGACAGATCTACGAGCAGTACTTC. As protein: CASSSIGQIYEQYF.

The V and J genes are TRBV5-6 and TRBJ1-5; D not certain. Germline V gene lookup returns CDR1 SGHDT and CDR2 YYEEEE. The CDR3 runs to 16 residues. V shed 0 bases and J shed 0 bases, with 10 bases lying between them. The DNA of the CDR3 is TGTGCCAGCAGCTTGGGAGGGAGTTATAGCAATCAGCCCCAGCATTTT. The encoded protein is CASSLGGSYSNQPQHF.

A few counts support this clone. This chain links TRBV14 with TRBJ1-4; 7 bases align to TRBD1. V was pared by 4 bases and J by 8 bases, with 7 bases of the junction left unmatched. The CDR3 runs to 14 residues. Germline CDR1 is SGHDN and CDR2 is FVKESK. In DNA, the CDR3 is TGTGCCAGCAGCCGAGCGGGGACAGAAGAAAAACTGTTTTTT. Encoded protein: CASSRAGTEEKLFF.

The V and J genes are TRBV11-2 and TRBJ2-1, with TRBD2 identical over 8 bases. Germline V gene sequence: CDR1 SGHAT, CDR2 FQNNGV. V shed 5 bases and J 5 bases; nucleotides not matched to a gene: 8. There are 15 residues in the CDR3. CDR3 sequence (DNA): TGTGCCAGCAGCAAAAGCGGGAGTGCCGACAATGAGCAGTTCTTC. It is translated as CASSKSGSADNEQFF.

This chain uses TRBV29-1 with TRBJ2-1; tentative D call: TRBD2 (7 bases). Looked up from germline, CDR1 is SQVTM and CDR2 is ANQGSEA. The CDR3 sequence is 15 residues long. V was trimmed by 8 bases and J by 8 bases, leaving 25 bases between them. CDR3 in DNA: TGCAGCCCAACAGGGAGGGGACGCGGGAGCCATGAGCAGTTCTTC. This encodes CSPTGRGRGSHEQFF.

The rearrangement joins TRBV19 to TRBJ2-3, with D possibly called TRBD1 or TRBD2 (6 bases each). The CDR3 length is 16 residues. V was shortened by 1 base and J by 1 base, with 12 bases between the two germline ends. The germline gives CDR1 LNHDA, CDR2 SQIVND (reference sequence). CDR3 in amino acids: CASSIGRGLGTDTQYF. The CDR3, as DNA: TGTGCCAGTAGTATAGGACGGGGGCTTGGCACAGATACGCAGTATTTT.

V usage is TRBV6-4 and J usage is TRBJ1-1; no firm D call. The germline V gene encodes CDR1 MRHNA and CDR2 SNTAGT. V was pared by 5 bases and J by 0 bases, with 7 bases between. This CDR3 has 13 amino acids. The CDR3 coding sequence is TGTGCCAGCAGTCGAGACTTGAACACTGAAGCTTTCTTT. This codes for CASSRDLNTEAFF.

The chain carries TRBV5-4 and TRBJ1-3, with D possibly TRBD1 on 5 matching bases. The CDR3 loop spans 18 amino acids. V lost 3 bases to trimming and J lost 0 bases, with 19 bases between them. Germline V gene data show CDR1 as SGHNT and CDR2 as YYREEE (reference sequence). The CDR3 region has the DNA TGTGCCAGCAGCTCGGGGCCGGGCGGGGTTCCCTCTGGAAACACCATATATTTT. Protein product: CASSSGPGGVPSGNTIYF.

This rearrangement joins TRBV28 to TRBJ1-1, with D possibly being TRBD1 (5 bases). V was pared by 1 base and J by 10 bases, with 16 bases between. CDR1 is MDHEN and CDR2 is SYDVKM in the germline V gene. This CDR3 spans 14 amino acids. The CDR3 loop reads CASSLFSGGVTAFF. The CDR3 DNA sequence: TGTGCCAGCAGTTTATTCTCGGGGGGGGTTACAGCTTTCTTT.

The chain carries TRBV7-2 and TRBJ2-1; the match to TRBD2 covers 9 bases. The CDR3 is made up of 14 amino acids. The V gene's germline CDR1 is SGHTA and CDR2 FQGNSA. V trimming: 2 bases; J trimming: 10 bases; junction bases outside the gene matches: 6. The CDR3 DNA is TGTGCCAGCAGCTTACGGCGGGAGGGCCTCGAGCAGTTCTTC. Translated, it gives CASSLRREGLEQFF.

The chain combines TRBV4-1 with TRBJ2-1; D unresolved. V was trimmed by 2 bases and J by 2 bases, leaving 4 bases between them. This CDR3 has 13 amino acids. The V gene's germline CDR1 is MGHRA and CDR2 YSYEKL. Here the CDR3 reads CASSQTAYNEQFF. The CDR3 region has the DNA TGCGCCAGCAGCCAAACCGCCTACAATGAGCAGTTCTTC.

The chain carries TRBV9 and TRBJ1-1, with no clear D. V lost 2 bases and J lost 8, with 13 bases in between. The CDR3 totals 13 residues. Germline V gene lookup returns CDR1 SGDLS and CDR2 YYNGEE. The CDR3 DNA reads TGTGCCAGCAGCGTTTGGAACACGGGGGAAGCTTTCTTT. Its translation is CASSVWNTGEAFF.

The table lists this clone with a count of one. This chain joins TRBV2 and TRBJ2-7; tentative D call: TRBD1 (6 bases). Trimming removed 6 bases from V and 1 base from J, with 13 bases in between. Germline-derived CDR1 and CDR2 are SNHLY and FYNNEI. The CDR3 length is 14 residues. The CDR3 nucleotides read TGTGCCAGCAGGAGCGACAGGACATCCTACGAGCAGTACTTC. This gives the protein CASRSDRTSYEQYF. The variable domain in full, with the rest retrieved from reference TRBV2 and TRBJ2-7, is EPEVTQTPSHQVTQMGQEVILRCVPISNHLYFYWYRQILGQKVEFLVSFYNNEISEKSEIFDDQFSVERPDGSNFTLKIRSTKLEDSAMYFCASRSDRTSYEQYFGPGTRLTVT.

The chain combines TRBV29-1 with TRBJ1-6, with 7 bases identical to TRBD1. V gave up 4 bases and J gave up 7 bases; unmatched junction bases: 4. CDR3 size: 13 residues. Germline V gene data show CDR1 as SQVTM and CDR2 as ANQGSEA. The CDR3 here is CSVAQGNNSPLHF. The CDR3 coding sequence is TGCAGCGTTGCACAGGGGAACAATTCACCCCTCCACTTT.

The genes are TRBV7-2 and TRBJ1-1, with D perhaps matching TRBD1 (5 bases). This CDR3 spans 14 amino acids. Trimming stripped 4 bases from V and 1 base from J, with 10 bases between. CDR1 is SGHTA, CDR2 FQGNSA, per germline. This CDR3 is CASSSRGSNTEAFF. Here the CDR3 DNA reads TGTGCCAGCAGCTCGAGGGGATCGAACACTGAAGCTTTCTTT.

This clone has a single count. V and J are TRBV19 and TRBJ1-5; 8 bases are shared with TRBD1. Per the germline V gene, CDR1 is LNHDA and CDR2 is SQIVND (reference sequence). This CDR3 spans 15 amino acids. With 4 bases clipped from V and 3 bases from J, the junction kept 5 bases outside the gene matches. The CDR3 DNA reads TGTGCCAGTAGTAGAGACAGGGGACCCAATCAGCCCCAGCATTTT. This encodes CASSRDRGPNQPQHF.

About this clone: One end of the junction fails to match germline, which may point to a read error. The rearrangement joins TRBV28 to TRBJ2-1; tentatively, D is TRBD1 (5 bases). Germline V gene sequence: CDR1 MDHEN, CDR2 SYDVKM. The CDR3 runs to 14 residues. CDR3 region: CATSRGRSYNEQFF. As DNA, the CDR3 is TGTGCCACCAGTAGGGGTCGCTCCTACAATGAGCAGTTCTTC.

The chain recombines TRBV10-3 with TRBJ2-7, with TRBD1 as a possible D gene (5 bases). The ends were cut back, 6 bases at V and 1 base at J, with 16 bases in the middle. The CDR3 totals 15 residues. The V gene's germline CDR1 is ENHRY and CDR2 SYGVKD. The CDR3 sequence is CAIRVGQGESYEQYF. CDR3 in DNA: TGTGCCATCAGGGTTGGTCAGGGTGAATCCTACGAGCAGTACTTC.

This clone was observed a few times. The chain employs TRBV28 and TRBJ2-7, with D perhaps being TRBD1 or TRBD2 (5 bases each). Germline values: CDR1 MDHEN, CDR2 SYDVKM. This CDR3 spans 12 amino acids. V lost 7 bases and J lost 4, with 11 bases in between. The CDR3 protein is CASTPGPYEQYF. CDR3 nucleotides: TGTGCCAGCACCCCGGGGCCTTACGAGCAGTACTTC.